The rows below give T cell receptor beta chains drawn from one sample of a study of spatial heterogeneity in lung cancer. Using its own MiXCR run on the 5' RACE reads, TCRdb lists one record per CDR3 protein. This repertoire shows some 100,000 distinct CDR3 sequences, approximately 12% found once; its top ten account for roughly 41%. The sample here was PBMCs, taken at surgery. The receptor set was obtained from a male donor with early-stage non-small cell lung cancer. The CDR3 runs from the conserved cysteine through the conserved F or W. The order of the fields is V gene, clone size, J gene, CDR3 protein. Rows may omit the clone size; those that give it use once, few, many or a size class.

>TRBV27|many|TRBJ2-1
CASSFPSGNFNNEQFF
>TRBV2|NA|TRBJ2-7
CASTETGTGPYEQYF
>TRBV28|many|TRBJ1-5
CASSWDSYSNQPQHF
>TRBV19|few|TRBJ2-2
CASKTGERGTGELFF
>TRBV2|NA|TRBJ2-5
CASSELASGSKTQYF
>TRBV9|NA|TRBJ2-7
CASSVGLSGQIYEQYF
>TRBV7-2|NA|TRBJ1-1
CASSLDPLNTEAFF
>TRBV6-5|few|TRBJ1-6
CASTREGPRNNSPLHF
>TRBV28|many|TRBJ2-1
CASSPGQGGSYNEQFF
>TRBV5-1|NA|TRBJ2-5
CASSSVYQETQYF
>TRBV20-1|few|TRBJ1-1
CSAQNRGRGTEAFF
>TRBV10-2|many|TRBJ1-1
CASSDQRPVNTEAFF
>TRBV6-5|few|TRBJ1-4
CASSPTGGGEKLFF
>TRBV7-8|few|TRBJ2-5
CASSFRSSETQYF
>TRBV3-1|NA|TRBJ1-2
CASSPGLGARGYTF
>TRBV12-3/TRBV12-4|NA|TRBJ1-1
CASSFLGAGTEAFF
>TRBV6-5|NA|TRBJ1-4
CASSYGWREEKLFF